Here is one T cell receptor beta chain with its context. The data derive from a study of monozygotic twins with inflammatory bowel disease. TCRdb reprocessed the 5' RACE reads and reports one entry per CDR3 protein, with no DNA. Found here are around 450,000 distinct CDR3 sequences; the top ten clones hold 2.4%. This CDR3 region has 16 residues. CDR1 and CDR2 (germline): KGHSH, LQKENI. The receptor was isolated from a human donor with ulcerative colitis or Crohn's disease, or a healthy co-twin of an affected twin (not recorded which). Sequences were obtained from blood. The chain recombines TRBV18 with TRBJ2-2; TCRdb lists TRBD2, though no DNA is available to test this call. CDR3 amino acids: CASSPGLSSNTGELFF.